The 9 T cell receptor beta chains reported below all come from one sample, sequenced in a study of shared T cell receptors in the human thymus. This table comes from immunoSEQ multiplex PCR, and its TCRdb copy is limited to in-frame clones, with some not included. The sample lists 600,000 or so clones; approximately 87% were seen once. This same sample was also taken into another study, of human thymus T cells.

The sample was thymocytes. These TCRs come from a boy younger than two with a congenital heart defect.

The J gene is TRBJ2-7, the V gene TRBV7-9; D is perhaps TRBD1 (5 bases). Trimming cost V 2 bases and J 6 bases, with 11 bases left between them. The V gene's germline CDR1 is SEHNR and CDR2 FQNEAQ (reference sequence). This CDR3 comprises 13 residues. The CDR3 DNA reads TGTGCCAGCAGCTTATCGGACAAAGGCGAGCAGTACTTC. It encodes CASSLSDKGEQYF. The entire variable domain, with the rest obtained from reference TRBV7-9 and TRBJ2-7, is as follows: DTGVSQNPRHKITKRGQNVTFRCDPISEHNRLYWYRQTLGQGPEFLTYFQNEAQLEKSRLLSDRFSAERPKGSFSTLEIQRTEQGDSAMYLCASSLSDKGEQYFGPGTRLTVT.

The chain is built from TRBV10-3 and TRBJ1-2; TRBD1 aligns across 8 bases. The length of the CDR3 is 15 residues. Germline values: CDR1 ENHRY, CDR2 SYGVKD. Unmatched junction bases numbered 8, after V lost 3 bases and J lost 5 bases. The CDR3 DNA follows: TGTGCCATCAGTGACCCGACAGGGGAACCTTATGGCTACACCTTC. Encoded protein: CAISDPTGEPYGYTF.

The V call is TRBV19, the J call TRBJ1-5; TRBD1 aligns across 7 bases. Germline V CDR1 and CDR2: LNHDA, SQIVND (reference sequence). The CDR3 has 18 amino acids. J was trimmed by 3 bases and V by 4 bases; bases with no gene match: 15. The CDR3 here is CASSTWESHRGSNQPQHF. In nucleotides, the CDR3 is TGTGCCAGTAGTACCTGGGAGAGCCACAGGGGATCCAATCAGCCCCAGCATTTT.

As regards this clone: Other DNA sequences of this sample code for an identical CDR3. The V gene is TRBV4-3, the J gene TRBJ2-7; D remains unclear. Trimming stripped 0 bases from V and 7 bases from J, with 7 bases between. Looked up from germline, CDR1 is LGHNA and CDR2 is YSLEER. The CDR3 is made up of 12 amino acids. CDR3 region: CASSQDEREQYF. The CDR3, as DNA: TGCGCCAGCAGCCAAGACGAGAGAGAGCAGTACTTC.

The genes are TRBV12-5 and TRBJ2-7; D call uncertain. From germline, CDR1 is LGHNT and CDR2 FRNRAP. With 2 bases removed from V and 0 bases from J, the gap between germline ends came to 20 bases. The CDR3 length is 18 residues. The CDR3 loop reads CASGLPRPLPTSSYEQYF. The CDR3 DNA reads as TGTGCTAGTGGTTTGCCCAGGCCCCTACCCACCAGCTCCTACGAGCAGTACTTC.

The CDR3 coding sequence is TGCGCCAGCAGCCAAGATTTCGGGAGGGGTGGGGCCAACGTCCTGACTTTC. Translated: CASSQDFGRGGANVLTF. The chain employs TRBV4-1 and TRBJ2-6, with 8 bases fitting TRBD2. Germline V gene data show CDR1 as MGHRA and CDR2 as YSYEKL. The ends lost 0 bases at V and 3 bases at J; junction bases unmatched: 4. The CDR3 length is 17 residues.

The CDR3 is CASSFPPTDGRTPYEQYF. The CDR3 region has the DNA TGTGCCAGCAGCTTTCCACCGACGGACGGACGGACTCCCTACGAGCAGTACTTC. V usage is TRBV5-4 and J usage is TRBJ2-7; possible D gene TRBD2, 5 bases. With 2 bases removed from V and 2 bases from J, the gap between germline ends came to 23 bases. Germline V gene lookup returns CDR1 SGHNT and CDR2 YYREEE (reference sequence). This CDR3 is built from 18 residues.

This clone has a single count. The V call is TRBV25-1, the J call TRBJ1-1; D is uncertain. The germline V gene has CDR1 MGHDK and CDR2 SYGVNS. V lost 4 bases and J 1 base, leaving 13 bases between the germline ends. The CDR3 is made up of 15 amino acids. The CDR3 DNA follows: TGTGCCAGCAGTGCCCCAGACTATACGAACACTGAAGCTTTCTTT. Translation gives CASSAPDYTNTEAFF.

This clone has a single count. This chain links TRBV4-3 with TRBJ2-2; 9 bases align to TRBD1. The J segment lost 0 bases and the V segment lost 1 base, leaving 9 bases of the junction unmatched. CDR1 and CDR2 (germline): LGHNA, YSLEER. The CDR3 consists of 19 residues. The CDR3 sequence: CASSQGESYRGPNTGELFF. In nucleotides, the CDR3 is TGCGCCAGCAGCCAAGGAGAGTCGTACAGGGGGCCGAACACCGGGGAGCTGTTTTTT.